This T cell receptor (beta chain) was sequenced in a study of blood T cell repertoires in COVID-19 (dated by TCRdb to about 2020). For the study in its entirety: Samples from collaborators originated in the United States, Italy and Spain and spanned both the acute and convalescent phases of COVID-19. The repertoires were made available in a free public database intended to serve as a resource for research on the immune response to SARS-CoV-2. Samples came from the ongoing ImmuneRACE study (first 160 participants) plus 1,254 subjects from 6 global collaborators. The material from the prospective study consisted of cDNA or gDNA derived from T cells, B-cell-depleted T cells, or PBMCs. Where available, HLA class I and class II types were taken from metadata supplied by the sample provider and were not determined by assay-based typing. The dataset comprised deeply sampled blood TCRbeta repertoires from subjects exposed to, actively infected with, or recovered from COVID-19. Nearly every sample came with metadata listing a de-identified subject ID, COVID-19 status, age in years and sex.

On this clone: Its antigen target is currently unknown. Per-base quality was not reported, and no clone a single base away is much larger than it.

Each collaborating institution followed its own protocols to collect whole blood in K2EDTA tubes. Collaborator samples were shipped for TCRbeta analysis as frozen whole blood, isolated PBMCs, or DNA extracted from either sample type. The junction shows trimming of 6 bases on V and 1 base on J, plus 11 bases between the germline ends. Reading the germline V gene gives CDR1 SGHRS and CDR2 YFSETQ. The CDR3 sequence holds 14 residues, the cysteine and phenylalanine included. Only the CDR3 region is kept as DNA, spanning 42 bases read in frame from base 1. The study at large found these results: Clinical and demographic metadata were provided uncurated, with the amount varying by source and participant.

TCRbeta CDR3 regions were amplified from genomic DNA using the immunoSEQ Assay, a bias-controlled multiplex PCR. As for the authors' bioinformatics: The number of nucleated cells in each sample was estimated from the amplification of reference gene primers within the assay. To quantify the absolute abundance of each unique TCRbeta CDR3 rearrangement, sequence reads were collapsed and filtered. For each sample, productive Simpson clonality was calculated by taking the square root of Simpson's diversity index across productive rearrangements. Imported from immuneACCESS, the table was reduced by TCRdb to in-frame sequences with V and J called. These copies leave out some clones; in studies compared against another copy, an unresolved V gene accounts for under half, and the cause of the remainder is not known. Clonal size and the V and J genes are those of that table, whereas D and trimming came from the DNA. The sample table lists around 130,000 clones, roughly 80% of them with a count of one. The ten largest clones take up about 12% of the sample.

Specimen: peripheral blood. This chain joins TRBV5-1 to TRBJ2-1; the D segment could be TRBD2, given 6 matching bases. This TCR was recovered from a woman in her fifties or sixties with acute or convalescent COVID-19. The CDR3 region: CASTEEGSYNEQFF. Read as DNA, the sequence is TGCGCCAGCACGGAGGAGGGTTCCTACAATGAGCAGTTCTTC.